The TCR beta chain described here comes from a study of T cell repertoires and HLA-DP antigens. The assay was immunoSEQ multiplex PCR, and TCRdb's table has in-frame clones only and misses some. The sample consists of about 73,000 clones, around 80% of them appearing once. Regarding this clone: What it recognizes is unknown.

The receptor was derived from a man in his 60s in good health and CMV-seronegative. Sample: CD4+ T cells from PBMCs.

CDR3 sequence reads: CASSFWDRPYEQYV. CDR3 nucleotides: TGTGCCAGCAGTTTTTGGGACAGGCCCTACGAGCAGTACGTC. This chain joins TRBV27 and TRBJ2-7; 8 bases map to TRBD1. The junction had 3 bases not matched to a gene; V was cut back by 3 bases and J by 2 bases. This CDR3 spans 14 amino acids. The V gene's germline CDR1 is MNHEY and CDR2 SMNVEV (reference sequence).